The count of the clone carrying this T cell receptor beta chain is one. In assigning cohorts, the study relied on participant-reported clinical history. Up to 2 weeks before entering the study, exposed participants had met a COVID-19 case. V dropped 6 bases and J dropped 1; count of bases not matched to a gene: 1. The CDR3 loop spans 15 amino acids. CDR1 is ENHRY, CDR2 SYGVKD, per germline. The method was immunoSEQ multiplex PCR; TCRdb's version includes in-frame clones alone and lacks a portion of them. The sample lists a few hundred thousand clones; approximately 93% were seen once. The data stem from a study of blood T cell repertoires in COVID-19. Overall study context: T cells, B-cell-depleted T cells, or PBMCs supplied cDNA or gDNA.

The V gene is TRBV10-3, the J gene TRBJ2-2; TRBD2 aligns across 11 bases. This clonotype was sampled from a woman aged 40 to 50 who had been exposed to COVID-19. Sequenced input: PBMCs or T cells enriched from blood (not recorded which). The CDR3 region has the DNA TGTGCCATCAGAACTAGCGGGGGGAACACCGGGGAGCTGTTTTTT. It yields the protein CAIRTSGGNTGELFF.